This TCR beta chain was recorded in a study of control samples from healthy donors and cancer patients. The data were produced by immunoSEQ multiplex PCR, yet TCRdb's version contains in-frame clones alone and is incomplete. The profile shows 250,000 to 300,000 clones, around 79% of them singletons. The TCR was taken from a woman aged 55-70 years with lung cancer. Specimen: PBMCs.

The CDR3 here is CASSVGVAGVQDEQYF. CDR3 DNA sequence: TGTGCCAGCAGCGTGGGCGTAGCGGGGGTTCAAGATGAGCAGTACTTC. This chain uses TRBV9 with TRBJ2-7; the match to TRBD2 covers 9 bases. Germline trimming cut 2 bases from V and 7 bases from J; bases unmatched to any gene: 13. In germline, CDR1 is SGDLS, CDR2 YYNGEE. The CDR3 has 16 residues.